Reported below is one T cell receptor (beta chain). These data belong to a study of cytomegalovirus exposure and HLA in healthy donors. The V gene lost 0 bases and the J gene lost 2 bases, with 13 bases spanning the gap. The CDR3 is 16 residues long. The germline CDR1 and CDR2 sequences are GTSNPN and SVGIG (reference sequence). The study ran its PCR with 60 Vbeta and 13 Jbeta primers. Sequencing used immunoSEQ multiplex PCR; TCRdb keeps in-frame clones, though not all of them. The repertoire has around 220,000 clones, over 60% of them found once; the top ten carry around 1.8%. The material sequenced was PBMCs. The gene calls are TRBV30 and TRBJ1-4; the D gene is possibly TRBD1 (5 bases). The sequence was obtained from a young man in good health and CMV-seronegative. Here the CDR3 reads CAWSVSRVLTNEKLFF. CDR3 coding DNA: TGTGCCTGGAGTGTTTCCAGGGTGCTCACTAATGAAAAACTGTTTTTT.